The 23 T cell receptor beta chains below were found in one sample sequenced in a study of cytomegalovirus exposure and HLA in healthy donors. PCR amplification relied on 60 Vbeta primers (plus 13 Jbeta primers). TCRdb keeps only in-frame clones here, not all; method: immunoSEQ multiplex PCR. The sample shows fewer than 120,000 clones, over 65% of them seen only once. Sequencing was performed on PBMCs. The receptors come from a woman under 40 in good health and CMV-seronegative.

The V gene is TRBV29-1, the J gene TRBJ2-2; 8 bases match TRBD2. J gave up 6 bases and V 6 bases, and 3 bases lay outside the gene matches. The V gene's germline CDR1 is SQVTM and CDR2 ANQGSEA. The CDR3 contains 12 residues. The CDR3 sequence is CSVTSAPGELFF. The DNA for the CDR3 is TGCAGCGTGACTAGCGCCCCCGGGGAGCTGTTTTTT.

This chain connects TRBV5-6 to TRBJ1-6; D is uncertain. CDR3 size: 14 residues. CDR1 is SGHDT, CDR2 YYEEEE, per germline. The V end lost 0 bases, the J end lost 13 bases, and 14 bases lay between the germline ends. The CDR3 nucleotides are TGTGCCAGCAGCTTGGATGGCGGAGCTGGTCCCCTCCACTTT. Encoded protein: CASSLDGGAGPLHF.

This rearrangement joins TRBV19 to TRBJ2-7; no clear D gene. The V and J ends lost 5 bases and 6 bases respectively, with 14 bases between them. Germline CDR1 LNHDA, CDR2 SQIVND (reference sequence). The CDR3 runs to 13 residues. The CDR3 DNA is TGTGCCAGTAGTGACTCCTTCTACGCCGAGCAGTACTTC. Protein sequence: CASSDSFYAEQYF.

The CDR3 loop reads CASSQFSTGTGSSYEQYF. CDR3 coding DNA: TGCGCCAGCAGCCAATTTTCCACCGGGACAGGGTCTTCCTACGAGCAGTACTTC. J is TRBJ2-7 and V is TRBV4-3, with 9 bases aligning to TRBD1. The germline V gene has CDR1 LGHNA and CDR2 YSLEER. The CDR3 contains 18 residues. V was pared by 2 bases and J by 1 base, with 12 bases of the junction left unmatched.

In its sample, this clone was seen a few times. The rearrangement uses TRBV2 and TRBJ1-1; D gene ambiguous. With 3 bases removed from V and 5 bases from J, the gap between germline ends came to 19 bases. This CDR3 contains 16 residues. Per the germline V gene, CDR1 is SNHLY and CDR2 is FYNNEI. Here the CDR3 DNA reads TGTGCCAGCAGTGAGAGGTTGGAGGGAGCGTGGACTGAAGCTTTCTTT. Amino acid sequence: CASSERLEGAWTEAFF.

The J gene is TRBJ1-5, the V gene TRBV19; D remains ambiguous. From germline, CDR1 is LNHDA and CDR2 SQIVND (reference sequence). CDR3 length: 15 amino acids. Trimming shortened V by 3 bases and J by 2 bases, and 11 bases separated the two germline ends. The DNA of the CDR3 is TGTGCCAGTAGTATCGAAGAGGGCCGCAATCAGCCCCAGCATTTT. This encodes CASSIEEGRNQPQHF.

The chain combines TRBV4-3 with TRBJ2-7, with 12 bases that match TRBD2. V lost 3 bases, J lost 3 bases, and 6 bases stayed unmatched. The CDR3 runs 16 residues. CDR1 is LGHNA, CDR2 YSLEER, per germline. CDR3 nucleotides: TGCGCCAGCAGCCATGTAGCGACTAGCGGGGGCTACGAGCAGTACTTC. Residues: CASSHVATSGGYEQYF.

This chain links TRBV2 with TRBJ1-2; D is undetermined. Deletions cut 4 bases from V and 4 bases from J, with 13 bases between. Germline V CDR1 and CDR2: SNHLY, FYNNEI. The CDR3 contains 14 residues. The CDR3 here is CASSVDSGFYGYTF. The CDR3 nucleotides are TGTGCCAGCAGTGTCGACTCGGGGTTCTATGGCTACACCTTC.

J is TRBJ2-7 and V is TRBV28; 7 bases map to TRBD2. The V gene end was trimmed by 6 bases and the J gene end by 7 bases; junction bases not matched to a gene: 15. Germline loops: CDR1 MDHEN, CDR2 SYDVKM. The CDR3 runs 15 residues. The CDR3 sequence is CASSRPGGRMSEQYF. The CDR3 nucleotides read TGTGCCAGCAGCCGACCGGGAGGTCGTATGAGTGAGCAGTACTTC.

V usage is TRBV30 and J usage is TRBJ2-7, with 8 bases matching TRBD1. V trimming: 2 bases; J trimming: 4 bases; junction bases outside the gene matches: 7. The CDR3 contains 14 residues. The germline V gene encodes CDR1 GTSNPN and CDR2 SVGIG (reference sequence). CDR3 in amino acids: CAWSPYGTGYEQYF. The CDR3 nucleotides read TGTGCCTGGAGTCCGTACGGGACAGGTTACGAGCAGTACTTC.

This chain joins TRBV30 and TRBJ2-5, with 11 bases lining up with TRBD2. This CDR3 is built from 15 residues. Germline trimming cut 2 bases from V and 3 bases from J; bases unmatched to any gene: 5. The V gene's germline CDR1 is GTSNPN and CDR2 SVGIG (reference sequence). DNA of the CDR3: TGTGCCTGGAGTAAACTAGCGGGGGAAAAAGAGACCCAGTACTTC. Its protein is CAWSKLAGEKETQYF. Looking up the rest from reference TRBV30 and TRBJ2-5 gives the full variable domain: SQTIHQWPATLVQPVGSPLSLECTVEGTSNPNLYWYRQAAGRGLQLLFYSVGIGQISSEVPQNLSASRPQDRQFILSSKKLLLSDSGFYLCAWSKLAGEKETQYFGPGTRLLVL.

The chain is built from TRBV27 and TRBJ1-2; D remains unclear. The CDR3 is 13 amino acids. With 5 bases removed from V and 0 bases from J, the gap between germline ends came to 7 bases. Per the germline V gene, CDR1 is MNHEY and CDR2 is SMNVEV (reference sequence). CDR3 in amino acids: CASSQTSNYGYTF. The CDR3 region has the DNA TGTGCCAGCAGTCAAACTTCTAACTATGGCTACACCTTC.

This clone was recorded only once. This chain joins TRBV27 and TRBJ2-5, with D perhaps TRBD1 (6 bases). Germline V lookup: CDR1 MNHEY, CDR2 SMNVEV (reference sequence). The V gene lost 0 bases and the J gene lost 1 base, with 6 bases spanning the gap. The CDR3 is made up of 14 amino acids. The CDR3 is CASSLSQGQETQYF. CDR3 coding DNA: TGTGCCAGCAGTTTATCACAGGGCCAAGAGACCCAGTACTTC.

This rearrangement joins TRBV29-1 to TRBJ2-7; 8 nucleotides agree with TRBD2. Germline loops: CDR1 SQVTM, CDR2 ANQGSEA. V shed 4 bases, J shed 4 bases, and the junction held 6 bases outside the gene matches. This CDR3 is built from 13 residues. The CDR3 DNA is TGCAGCGTTGTCGCGGGAGGCTTATACGAGCAGTACTTC. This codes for CSVVAGGLYEQYF.

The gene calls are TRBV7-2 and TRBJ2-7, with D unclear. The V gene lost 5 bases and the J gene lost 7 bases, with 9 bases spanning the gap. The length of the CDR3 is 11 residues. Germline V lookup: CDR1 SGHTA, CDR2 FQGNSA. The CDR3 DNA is TGTGCCAGCAGCCTCCACAAGGAGCAGTACTTC. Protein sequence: CASSLHKEQYF.

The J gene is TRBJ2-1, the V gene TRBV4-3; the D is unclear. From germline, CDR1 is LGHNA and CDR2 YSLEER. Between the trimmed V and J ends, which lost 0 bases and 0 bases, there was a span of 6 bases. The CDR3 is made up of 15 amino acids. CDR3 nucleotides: TGCGCCAGCAGCCAAGATACGGGCTCCTACAATGAGCAGTTCTTC. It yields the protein CASSQDTGSYNEQFF.

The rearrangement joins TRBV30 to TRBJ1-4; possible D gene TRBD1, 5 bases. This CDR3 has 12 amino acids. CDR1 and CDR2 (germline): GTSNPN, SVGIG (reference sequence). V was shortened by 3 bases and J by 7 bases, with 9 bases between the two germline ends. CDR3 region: CAWSAGGEKLFF. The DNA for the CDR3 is TGTGCCTGGAGCGCCGGGGGTGAAAAACTGTTTTTT.

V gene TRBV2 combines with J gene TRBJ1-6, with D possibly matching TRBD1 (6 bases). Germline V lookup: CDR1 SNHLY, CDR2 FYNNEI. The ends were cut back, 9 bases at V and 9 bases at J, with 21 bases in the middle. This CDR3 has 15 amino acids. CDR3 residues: CASSGNGVTGSPLHF. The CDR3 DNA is TGTGCCAGTTCAGGTAACGGGGTGACAGGTTCACCCCTCCACTTT.

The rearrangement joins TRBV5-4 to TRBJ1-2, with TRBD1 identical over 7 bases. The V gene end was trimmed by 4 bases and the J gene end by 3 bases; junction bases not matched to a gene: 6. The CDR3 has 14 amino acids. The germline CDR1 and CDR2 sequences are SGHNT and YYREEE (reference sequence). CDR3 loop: CASSGNDRDYGYTF. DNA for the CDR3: TGTGCCAGCAGCGGAAATGACAGGGACTATGGCTACACCTTC.

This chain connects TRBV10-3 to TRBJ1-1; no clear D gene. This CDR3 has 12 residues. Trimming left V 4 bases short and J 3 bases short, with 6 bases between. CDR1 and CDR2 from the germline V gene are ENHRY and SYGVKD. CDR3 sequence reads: CAISVSDTEAFF. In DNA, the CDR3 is TGTGCCATCAGTGTTTCAGACACTGAAGCTTTCTTT.

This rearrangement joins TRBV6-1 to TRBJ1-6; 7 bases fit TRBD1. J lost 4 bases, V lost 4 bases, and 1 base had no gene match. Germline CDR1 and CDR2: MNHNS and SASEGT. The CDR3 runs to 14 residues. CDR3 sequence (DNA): TGTGCCAGCAGTGCGGGACAGTATAATTCACCCCTCCACTTT. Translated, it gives CASSAGQYNSPLHF.

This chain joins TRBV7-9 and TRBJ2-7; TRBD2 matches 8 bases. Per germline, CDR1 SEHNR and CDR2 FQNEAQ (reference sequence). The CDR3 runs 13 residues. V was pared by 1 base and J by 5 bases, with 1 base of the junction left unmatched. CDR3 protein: CASSLVGGDEQYF. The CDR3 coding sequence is TGTGCCAGCAGCTTAGTCGGGGGGGACGAGCAGTACTTC.

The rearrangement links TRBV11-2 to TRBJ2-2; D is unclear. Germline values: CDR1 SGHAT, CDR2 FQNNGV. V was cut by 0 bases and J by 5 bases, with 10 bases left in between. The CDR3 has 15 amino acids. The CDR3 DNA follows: TGTGCCAGCAGCTTAGATCCTCGAGGAACCGGGGAGCTGTTTTTT. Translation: CASSLDPRGTGELFF.